Below, one T cell receptor beta chain is given with its context. The entry originates in a study of blood T cell repertoires in COVID-19. From germline, CDR1 is MNHNS and CDR2 SASEGT. CDR3 length: 15 residues. V gave up 2 bases and J gave up 2 bases, with 10 bases separating them. Measured with immunoSEQ multiplex PCR; TCRdb has only the in-frame clones, and not every one. Of tens of thousands of clones in the sample, roughly 85% were seen once. Specimen: peripheral blood. This clonotype originated in a human donor in a cohort sampled during active COVID-19. The chain joins TRBV6-1 to TRBJ1-3; D perhaps matches TRBD1 (5 bases). The CDR3 reads CASSEPGTAGNTIYF. The CDR3 DNA reads as TGTGCCAGCAGTGAACCCGGGACTGCTGGAAACACCATATATTTT.